Sequencing of this TCR beta chain was carried out in a study of memory CD4+ T cells and cytomegalovirus serostatus. The data were produced by immunoSEQ multiplex PCR, yet TCRdb's version contains in-frame clones alone and is incomplete. The table has around 63,000 clones, around 81% seen once. The sort gate was single viable CD3+CD4+CD8-CD45RO+ cells for memory CD4+ T cells. CMV serostatus came from serum IgG against pp150, pp28, p38, p52. The study, taken as a whole, reports: Repertoires predicted CMV serostatus with median bootstrapped AUC of around 0.95.

Of note for this clone: The antigen remains unidentified.

Germline V gene data show CDR1 as SGHRS and CDR2 as YFSETQ. The CDR3 loop spans 16 amino acids. V lost 3 bases and J lost 0; bases outside the gene matches: 2. Material for sequencing was memory CD4+ T cells from blood. The chain couples TRBV5-1 to TRBJ1-4; 10 bases map to TRBD1. The receptor's source is an adult in good health and CMV-seronegative. Some clones in this sample may be carry-over from other donors' samples. DNA of the CDR3: TGCGCCAGCAGCTGGACAGGGGGAGCAACTAATGAAAAACTGTTTTTT. The encoded protein is CASSWTGGATNEKLFF.